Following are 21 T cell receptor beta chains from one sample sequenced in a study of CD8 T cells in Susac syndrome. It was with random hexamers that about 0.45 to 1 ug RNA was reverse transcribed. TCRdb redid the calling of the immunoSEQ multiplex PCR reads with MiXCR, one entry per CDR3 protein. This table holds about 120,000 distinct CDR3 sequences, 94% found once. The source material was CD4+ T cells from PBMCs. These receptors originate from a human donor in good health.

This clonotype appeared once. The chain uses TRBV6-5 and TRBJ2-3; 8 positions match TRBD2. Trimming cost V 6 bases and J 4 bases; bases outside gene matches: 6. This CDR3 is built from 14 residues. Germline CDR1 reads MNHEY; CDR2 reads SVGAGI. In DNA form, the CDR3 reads TGTGCCAGCAGACCCGGACTAGCATCAGATACGCAGTATTTT. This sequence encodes CASRPGLASDTQYF.

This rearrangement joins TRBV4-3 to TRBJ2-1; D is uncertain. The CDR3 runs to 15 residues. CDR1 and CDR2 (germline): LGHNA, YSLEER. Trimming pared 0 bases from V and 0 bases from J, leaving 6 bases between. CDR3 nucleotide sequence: TGCGCCAGCAGCCAAGAAAGTAGCTCCTACAATGAGCAGTTCTTC. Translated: CASSQESSSYNEQFF.

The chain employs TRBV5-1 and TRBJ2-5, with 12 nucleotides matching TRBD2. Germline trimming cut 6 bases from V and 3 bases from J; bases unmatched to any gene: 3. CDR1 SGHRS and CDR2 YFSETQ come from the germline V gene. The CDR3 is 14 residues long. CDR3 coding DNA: TGCGCCAGCAAGACTAGCGGGAGCGAAGAGACCCAGTACTTC. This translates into CASKTSGSEETQYF.

CDR3 amino acids: CATSDPGTGGRYEQYF. The DNA for the CDR3 is TGTGCCACCAGTGATCCCGGGACAGGGGGTCGGTACGAGCAGTACTTC. The chain employs TRBV24-1 and TRBJ2-7, with TRBD1 matching 11 bases. Germline V gives CDR1 KGHDR, CDR2 SFDVKD. The V gene end was trimmed by 3 bases and the J gene end by 4 bases; junction bases not matched to a gene: 7. This CDR3 is 16 amino acids long.

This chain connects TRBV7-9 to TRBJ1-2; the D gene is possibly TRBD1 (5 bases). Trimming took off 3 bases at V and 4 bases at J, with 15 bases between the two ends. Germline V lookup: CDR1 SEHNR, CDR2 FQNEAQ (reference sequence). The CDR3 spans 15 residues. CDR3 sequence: CASSFLGGEGYGYTF. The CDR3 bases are TGTGCCAGCAGCTTCCTTGGGGGGGAAGGCTATGGCTACACCTTC.

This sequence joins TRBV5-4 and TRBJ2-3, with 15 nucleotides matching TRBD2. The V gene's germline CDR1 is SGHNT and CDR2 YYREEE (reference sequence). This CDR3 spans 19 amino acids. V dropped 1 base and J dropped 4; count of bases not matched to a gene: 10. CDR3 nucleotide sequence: TGTGCCAGCAGCTTGTGGAGGACTAGCGGGAGGGATGGCGCAGATACGCAGTATTTT. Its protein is CASSLWRTSGRDGADTQYF.

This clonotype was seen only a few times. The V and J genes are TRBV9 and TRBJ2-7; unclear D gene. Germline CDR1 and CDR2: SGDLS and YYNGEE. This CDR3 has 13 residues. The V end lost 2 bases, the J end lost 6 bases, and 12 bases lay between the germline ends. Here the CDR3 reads CASSVGPTGEQYF. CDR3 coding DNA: TGTGCCAGCAGCGTCGGGCCTACTGGCGAGCAGTACTTC.

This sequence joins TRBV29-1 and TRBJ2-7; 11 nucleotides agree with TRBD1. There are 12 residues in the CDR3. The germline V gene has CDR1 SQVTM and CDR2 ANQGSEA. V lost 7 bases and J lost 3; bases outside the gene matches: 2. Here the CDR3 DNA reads TGCAGCGGGGGACAGGGGGACTACGAGCAGTACTTC. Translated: CSGGQGDYEQYF.

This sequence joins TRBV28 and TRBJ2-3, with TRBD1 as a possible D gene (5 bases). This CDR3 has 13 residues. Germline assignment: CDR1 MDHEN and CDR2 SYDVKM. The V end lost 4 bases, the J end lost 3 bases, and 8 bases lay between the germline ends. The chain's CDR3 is CASSYSGTDTQYF. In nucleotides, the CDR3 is TGTGCCAGCAGTTACTCAGGGACAGATACGCAGTATTTT.

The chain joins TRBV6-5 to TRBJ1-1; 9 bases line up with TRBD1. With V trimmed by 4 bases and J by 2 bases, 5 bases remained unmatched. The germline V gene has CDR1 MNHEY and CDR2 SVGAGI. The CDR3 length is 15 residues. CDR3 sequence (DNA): TGTGCCAGCAGTTCGGGACAGGGAGGAAACACTGAAGCTTTCTTT. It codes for CASSSGQGGNTEAFF.

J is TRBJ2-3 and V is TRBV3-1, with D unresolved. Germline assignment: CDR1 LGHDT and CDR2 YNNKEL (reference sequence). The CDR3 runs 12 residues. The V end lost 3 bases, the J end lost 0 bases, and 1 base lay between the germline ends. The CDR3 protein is CASSHSTDTQYF. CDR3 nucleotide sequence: TGTGCCAGCAGCCACAGCACAGATACGCAGTATTTT.

The CDR3 protein is CSERQGETEAFF. CDR3 DNA: TGCAGCGAAAGACAGGGGGAAACTGAAGCTTTCTTT. The V gene is TRBV29-1, the J gene TRBJ1-1; 9 bases align to TRBD1. Trimming at V came to 7 bases and at J to 5 bases, leaving 5 bases not matched to a gene. The CDR3 covers 12 residues. The V gene's germline CDR1 is SQVTM and CDR2 ANQGSEA.

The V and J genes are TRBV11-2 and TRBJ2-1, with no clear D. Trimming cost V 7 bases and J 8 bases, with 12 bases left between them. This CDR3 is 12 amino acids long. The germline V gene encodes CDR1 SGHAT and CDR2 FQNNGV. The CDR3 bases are TGTGCCAGCACCCTCACCGGGTATGAGCAGTTCTTC. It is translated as CASTLTGYEQFF.

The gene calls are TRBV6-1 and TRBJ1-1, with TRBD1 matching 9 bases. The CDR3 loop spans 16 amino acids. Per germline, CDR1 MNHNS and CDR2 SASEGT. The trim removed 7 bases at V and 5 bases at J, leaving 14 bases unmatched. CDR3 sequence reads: CASTSPPGTGKTEAFF. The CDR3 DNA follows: TGTGCCAGCACCTCCCCACCTGGGACAGGGAAAACTGAAGCTTTCTTT.

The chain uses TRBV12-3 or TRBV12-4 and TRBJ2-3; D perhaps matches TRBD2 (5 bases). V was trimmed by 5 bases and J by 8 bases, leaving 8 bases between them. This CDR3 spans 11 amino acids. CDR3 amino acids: CASSTAGTQYF. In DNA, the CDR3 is TGTGCCAGCAGTACCGCGGGTACGCAGTATTTT.

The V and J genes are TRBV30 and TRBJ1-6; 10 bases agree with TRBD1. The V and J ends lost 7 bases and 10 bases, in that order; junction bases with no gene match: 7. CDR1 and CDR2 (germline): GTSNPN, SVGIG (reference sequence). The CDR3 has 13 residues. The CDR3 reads CAYRTGGGSPLHF. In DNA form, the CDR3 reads TGTGCCTACCGGACAGGGGGTGGGTCACCCCTCCACTTT.

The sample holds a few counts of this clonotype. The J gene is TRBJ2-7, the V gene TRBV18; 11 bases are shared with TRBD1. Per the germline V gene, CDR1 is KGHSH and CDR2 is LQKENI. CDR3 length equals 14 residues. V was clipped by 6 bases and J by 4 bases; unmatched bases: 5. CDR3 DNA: TGTGCCAGCTCTCTTGGGACAGGGGGGTACGAGCAGTACTTC. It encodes CASSLGTGGYEQYF.

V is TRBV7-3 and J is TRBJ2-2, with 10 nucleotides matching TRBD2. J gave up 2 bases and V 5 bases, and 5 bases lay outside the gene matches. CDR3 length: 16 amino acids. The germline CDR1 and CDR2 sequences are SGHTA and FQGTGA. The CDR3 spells CASSPLAGGNTGELFF. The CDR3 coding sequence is TGTGCCAGCAGCCCCTTAGCGGGAGGTAACACCGGGGAGCTGTTTTTT.

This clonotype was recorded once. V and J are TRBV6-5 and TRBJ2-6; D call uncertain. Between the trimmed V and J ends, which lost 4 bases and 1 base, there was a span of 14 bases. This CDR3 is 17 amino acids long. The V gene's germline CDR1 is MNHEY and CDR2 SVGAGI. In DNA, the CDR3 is TGTGCCAGCAGTTTGGGCCTCAGAGCATCTGGGGCCAACGTCCTGACTTTC. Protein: CASSLGLRASGANVLTF.

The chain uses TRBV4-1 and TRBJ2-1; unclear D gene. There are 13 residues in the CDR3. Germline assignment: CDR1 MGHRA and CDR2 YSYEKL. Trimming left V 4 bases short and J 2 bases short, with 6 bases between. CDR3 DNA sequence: TGCGCCAGCAGCCCAGGACCCTACAATGAGCAGTTCTTC. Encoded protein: CASSPGPYNEQFF.

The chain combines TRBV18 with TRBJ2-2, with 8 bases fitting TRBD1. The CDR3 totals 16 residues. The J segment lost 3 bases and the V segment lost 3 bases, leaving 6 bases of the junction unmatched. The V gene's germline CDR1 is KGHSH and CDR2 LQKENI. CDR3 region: CASSPPTGVDTGELFF. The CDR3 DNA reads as TGTGCCAGCTCACCGCCGACAGGGGTCGACACCGGGGAGCTGTTTTTT.